A selection of T cell receptor beta chains follows, all from one sample in a study of blood T cells in healthy people across ages. Each CDR3 protein gets one entry after TCRdb re-called the 5' RACE reads with MiXCR. Of about 1.4 million distinct CDR3 sequences in the sample, approximately 59% were seen once. The sample consisted of blood. The origin of the receptors is a man younger than 35 in good health. The CDR3 runs from the conserved cysteine through the conserved F or W. A D gene is named only where the DNA matches it firmly. Clone size is shown for a subset of rows, as once, few, many or a class of expanded clone.

>.|.|TRBJ2-7|TRBV7-9
CASSLDGLAMTYEQYF
TGTGCCAGCAGCTTAGATGGTCTAGCAATGACCTACGAGCAGTACTTC
>.|once|TRBJ2-5|TRBV14
CASSPLGPDEETQYF
TGTGCCAGCAGCCCTTTGGGGCCTGACGAAGAGACCCAGTACTTC
>TRBD1|.|TRBJ1-2|TRBV10-3
CAISAGQRDYGYTF
TGTGCCATCAGTGCGGGACAGAGAGACTATGGCTACACCTTC
>.|once|TRBJ2-1|TRBV7-9
CASSFTRLDEQFF
TGTGCCAGCAGCTTCACCCGACTAGATGAGCAGTTCTTC
>.|.|TRBJ2-7|TRBV6-2/TRBV6-3
CASSWRGVVEQYF
TGTGCCAGCAGTTGGCGTGGGGTTGTCGAGCAGTACTTC
>.|few|TRBJ2-7|TRBV29-1
CSVASPDSNYEQYF
TGCAGCGTTGCTTCCCCGGACTCAAACTACGAGCAGTACTTC
>.|.|TRBJ2-7|TRBV23-1
CASSPGPRLNYEQYF
TGCGCCAGCAGTCCGGGCCCACGACTCAACTACGAGCAGTACTTC
>TRBD1|few|TRBJ2-7|TRBV4-3
CASSPTRDRGFYEQYF
TGCGCCAGCAGCCCTACCCGGGACAGGGGCTTCTACGAGCAGTACTTC
>TRBD2|.|TRBJ2-2|TRBV20-1
CSASGGNANTGELFF
TGCAGTGCTAGCGGGGGGAACGCGAACACCGGGGAGCTGTTTTTT
>.|.|TRBJ2-1|TRBV10-3
CAISVAVPNNEQFF
TGTGCCATCAGCGTAGCGGTACCTAACAATGAGCAGTTCTTC
>TRBD1|.|TRBJ2-7|TRBV7-2
CASSGQVGYEQYF
TGTGCCAGCAGCGGACAGGTTGGGTACGAGCAGTACTTC
>.|few|TRBJ1-5|TRBV12-3/TRBV12-4
CASRFRDGQPQHF
TGTGCCAGCAGATTCAGGGACGGTCAGCCCCAGCATTTT
>.|.|TRBJ2-1|TRBV4-1
CASSQERRGPRGDEQFF
TGCGCCAGCAGCCAAGAAAGGAGGGGGCCCAGGGGGGATGAGCAGTTCTTC
>.|few|TRBJ2-1|TRBV6-5
CASALDVYNEQFF
TGTGCCAGCGCACTGGACGTCTACAATGAGCAGTTCTTC
>.|.|TRBJ1-2|TRBV3-1
CASSQDEGHPAHGYTF
TGTGCCAGCAGCCAAGATGAGGGACACCCGGCACATGGCTACACCTTC
>.|.|TRBJ2-3|TRBV29-1
CSANGVDGTFTDTQYF
TGCAGCGCTAATGGGGTTGACGGGACCTTCACAGATACGCAGTATTTT
>.|.|TRBJ2-3|TRBV6-5
CASSYSQTADTQYF
TGTGCCAGCAGTTACTCGCAGACAGCAGATACGCAGTATTTT
>.|.|TRBJ2-3|TRBV29-1
CSTEKLGTDTQYF
TGCAGCACTGAAAAGCTGGGTACAGATACGCAGTATTTT
>.|few|TRBJ2-7|TRBV7-2
CASSHTGTRYEQYF
TGTGCCAGCAGCCACACCGGGACGAGGTACGAGCAGTACTTC
>.|.|TRBJ1-1|TRBV7-9
CASSAGIRADTEAFF
TGTGCCAGCAGCGCCGGAATCAGAGCCGACACTGAAGCTTTCTTT
>TRBD2|few|TRBJ2-7|TRBV4-2
CASSQEPLAVTATYEQYF
TGTGCCAGCAGCCAAGAACCCCTAGCGGTAACCGCCACCTACGAGCAGTACTTC
>.|few|TRBJ2-7|TRBV4-2
CASSPSWGADEQYF
TGTGCCAGCAGCCCCTCCTGGGGTGCTGACGAGCAGTACTTC
>.|few|TRBJ2-4|TRBV6-2/TRBV6-3
CASSYVDSKNIQYF
TGTGCCAGCAGTTACGTTGACAGCAAAAACATTCAGTACTTC
>TRBD2|few|TRBJ2-1|TRBV12-3/TRBV12-4
CASSPRASGTHNEQFF
TGTGCCAGCAGTCCCCGGGCTAGCGGGACCCACAATGAGCAGTTCTTC
>TRBD1|.|TRBJ2-5|TRBV6-6
CASRGTGYEETQYF
TGTGCCAGCAGGGGGACAGGGTACGAGGAGACCCAGTACTTC
>.|few|TRBJ2-4|TRBV12-5
CASGLASGGAKNIQYF
TGTGCTAGTGGTTTGGCCTCGGGTGGGGCCAAAAACATTCAGTACTTC